This TCR beta chain was found in a study of shared clonotypes between healthy human individuals. Study background: With ages of 18 to 49, the donors were two women and a few men. Findings of the study overall: Between a handful of donors, naive CD4 clonotypes were shared at a level of about 5%.

The naive CD8 population came from CD45RO-negative cells selected for CCR7, without terminally differentiated effector memory CD45RA+ cells. Under the authors' procedure: ImmunoSEQ supplied junction-only sequences lacking quality scores, so filtering was different. Assay used: immunoSEQ multiplex PCR; TCRdb lists only in-frame clones, some missing. For V, J and clone size, that table is used; D and trimming come from the DNA. The sample lists roughly 2.1 million clones; about 93% were seen once. This clone was recorded a few times. Its antigen is undetermined. CDR3 size: 13 residues. Germline-derived CDR1 and CDR2 are KGHSH and LQKENI. V was shortened by 2 bases and J by 5 bases, with 7 bases between the two germline ends.

The source material was naive CD8+ T cells from PBMCs. The chain couples TRBV18 to TRBJ1-5; D gene uncertain. The sequence was obtained from a young man in good health. Some clones in this sample may be carry-over from other donors' samples. This CDR3 is CASSPGDYQPQHF. Here the CDR3 DNA reads TGTGCCAGCTCACCAGGGGATTATCAGCCCCAGCATTTT.